Listed below are T cell receptor beta chains from one sample, sequenced in a study of tumor-infiltrating lymphocytes in primary liver carcinoma. TCRdb ran MiXCR on the multiplex PCR reads and lists one entry per CDR3 protein. The data contain roughly 120,000 distinct CDR3 sequences, about two thirds of them seen just once; the ten biggest clones take up more than 8%. The sequenced sample was tumor-adjacent normal liver tissue. Source of these receptors: a woman in her fifties or sixties with primary liver carcinoma and hepatitis B virus infection. Each CDR3 is given with its conserved first and last residue. The D gene is left open where the match is weak. Size values are once, few and many counts, or a class for expanded clones, and some rows have none.

clone size: -; D gene: -; J gene: TRBJ1-1; V gene: TRBV6-6; CDR3 DNA: TGTGCCAGCAATTACAGTTGGGGGGTGAACACTGAAGCCTTCTTT; CDR3 protein: CASNYSWGVNTEAFF
clone size: many; D gene: -; J gene: TRBJ1-5; V gene: TRBV6-2/TRBV6-3; CDR3 DNA: TGTGCCAGCAGTTACAGGACGGGGCACAATCAGCCCCAGCATTTT; CDR3 protein: CASSYRTGHNQPQHF
clone size: -; D gene: -; J gene: TRBJ2-1; V gene: TRBV11-2; CDR3 DNA: TGTGCAAGCAACTTAGAGGTTAGCCTCTACAATGGGCAGTTCTTC; CDR3 protein: CASNLEVSLYNGQFF
clone size: -; D gene: -; J gene: TRBJ1-2; V gene: TRBV30; CDR3 DNA: TGTGTCTGGAGCCGCAGGGGAAACTATGGCTACACATTC; CDR3 protein: CVWSRRGNYGYTF
clone size: -; D gene: TRBD1; J gene: TRBJ1-1; V gene: TRBV18; CDR3 DNA: TGTGCCAGCTCACTCACGACAGGGATGAACACTGAAGCTTTCTTT; CDR3 protein: CASSLTTGMNTEAFF
clone size: -; D gene: TRBD2; J gene: TRBJ2-1; V gene: TRBV10-3; CDR3 DNA: TGTGCCATCAGTAGTCAACCGGGACTAGCGGGGACCGGGGGAAACGAGCAGTTCTTC; CDR3 protein: CAISSQPGLAGTGGNEQFF
clone size: -; D gene: TRBD1; J gene: TRBJ1-1; V gene: TRBV28; CDR3 DNA: TGTGTCAGCAGGACAGGGGGCGTTTTTCCCGCTTTCTTT; CDR3 protein: CVSRTGGVFPAFF
clone size: -; D gene: TRBD1; J gene: TRBJ2-7; V gene: TRBV6-5; CDR3 DNA: TGTGCCAGCAGTGCGCCAGGACAGGGGGACTACGACCAGTACTTC; CDR3 protein: CASSAPGQGDYDQYF
clone size: -; D gene: -; J gene: TRBJ2-7; V gene: TRBV6-2/TRBV6-3; CDR3 DNA: TGTGCCAGCAGTTGCTGTCCCGCGGGCAGCTCCTACGAGCAGTACTTC; CDR3 protein: CASSCCPAGSSYEQYF
clone size: -; D gene: TRBD2; J gene: TRBJ2-1; V gene: TRBV4-1; CDR3 DNA: TGCGCCAGTTGCCAAGAAGCAGCGGGGGTTTACAATGAGCAGTTCTTC; CDR3 protein: CASCQEAAGVYNEQFF
clone size: once; D gene: -; J gene: TRBJ2-1; V gene: TRBV12-3/TRBV12-4; CDR3 DNA: TGTGCCAGCAGAGATAAGCAGGAGGCCCCCAATGAGCAGTTCTTC; CDR3 protein: CASRDKQEAPNEQFF
clone size: -; D gene: -; J gene: TRBJ2-7; V gene: TRBV5-1; CDR3 DNA: TGCGCCAGCAGCGAGTATACAGGCCCCTACGAGCAGTGCTTC; CDR3 protein: CASSEYTGPYEQCF
clone size: many; D gene: -; J gene: TRBJ1-2; V gene: TRBV5-6; CDR3 DNA: TGTGCCAGCAGCCGAAGTTGGAGCTGGGACAAGGGCTATGGCTACACCTTC; CDR3 protein: CASSRSWSWDKGYGYTF
clone size: -; D gene: -; J gene: TRBJ2-6; V gene: TRBV11-2; CDR3 DNA: TGTGCTAGCAGCCCGGGACAGTTCTGGACTAGCTTTGGGGCCAACGTCCTGACATTC; CDR3 protein: CASSPGQFWTSFGANVLTF
clone size: -; D gene: TRBD2; J gene: TRBJ2-1; V gene: TRBV11-2; CDR3 DNA: TGTGCCAGCAGCTTAGAATCGGGTGGGAGGGCCTTGACCTACACTGAGCACTTCTTC; CDR3 protein: CASSLESGGRALTYTEHFF
clone size: few; D gene: -; J gene: TRBJ2-2; V gene: TRBV27; CDR3 DNA: TGTGCCAGCGGTTCCCCCCGGAACGCCGGGGAGCTGTTTTTT; CDR3 protein: CASGSPRNAGELFF
clone size: -; D gene: -; J gene: TRBJ2-5; V gene: TRBV5-1; CDR3 DNA: TGCGCCAGCAACTCGGACGGAGGGGGAACCCAGTACTTC; CDR3 protein: CASNSDGGGTQYF